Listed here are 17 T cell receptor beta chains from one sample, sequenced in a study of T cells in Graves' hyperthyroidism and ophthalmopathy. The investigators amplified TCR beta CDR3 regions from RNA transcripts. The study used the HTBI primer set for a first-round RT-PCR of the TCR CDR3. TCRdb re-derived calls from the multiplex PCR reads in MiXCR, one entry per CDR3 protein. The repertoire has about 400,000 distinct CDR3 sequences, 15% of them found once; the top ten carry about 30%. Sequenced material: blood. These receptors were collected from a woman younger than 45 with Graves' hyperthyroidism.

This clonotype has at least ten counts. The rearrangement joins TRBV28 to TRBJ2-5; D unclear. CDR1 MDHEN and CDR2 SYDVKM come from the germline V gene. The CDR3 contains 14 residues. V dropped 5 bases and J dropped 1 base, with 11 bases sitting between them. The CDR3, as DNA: TGTGCCAGCAGTCCCTACACCGCCCAAGAGACCCAGTACTTC. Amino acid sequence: CASSPYTAQETQYF.

The CDR3 loop is CATSDLRELFF. DNA of the CDR3: TGTGCCACCAGTGATTTACGGGAGCTGTTTTTT. The chain carries TRBV24-1 and TRBJ2-2; D is uncertain. This CDR3 comprises 11 residues. The V and J ends lost 1 base and 9 bases respectively, with 2 bases between them. Germline CDR1 KGHDR, CDR2 SFDVKD.

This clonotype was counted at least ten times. CDR3 region: CASSPGGHQPQHF. The DNA of the CDR3 is TGTGCCAGCAGCCCAGGGGGTCATCAGCCCCAGCATTTT. V usage is TRBV28 and J usage is TRBJ1-5, with 7 bases lining up with TRBD1. The CDR3 runs 13 residues. CDR1 and CDR2 from the germline V gene are MDHEN and SYDVKM. The J segment lost 5 bases and the V segment lost 6 bases, leaving 4 bases of the junction unmatched.

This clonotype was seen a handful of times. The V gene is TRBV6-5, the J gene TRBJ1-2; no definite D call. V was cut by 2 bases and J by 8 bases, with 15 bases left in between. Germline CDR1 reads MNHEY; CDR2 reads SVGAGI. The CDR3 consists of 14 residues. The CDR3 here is CASSYTPPIRGYTF. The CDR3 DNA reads TGTGCCAGCAGTTACACCCCCCCAATTAGAGGCTACACCTTC.

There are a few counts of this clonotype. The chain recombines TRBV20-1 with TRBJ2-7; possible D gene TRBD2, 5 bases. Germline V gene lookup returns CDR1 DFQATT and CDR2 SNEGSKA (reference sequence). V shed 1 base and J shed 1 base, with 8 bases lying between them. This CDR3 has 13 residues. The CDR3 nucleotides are TGCAGTGCTAGAGCCGAGCGGTCCTACGAGCAGTACTTC. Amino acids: CSARAERSYEQYF.

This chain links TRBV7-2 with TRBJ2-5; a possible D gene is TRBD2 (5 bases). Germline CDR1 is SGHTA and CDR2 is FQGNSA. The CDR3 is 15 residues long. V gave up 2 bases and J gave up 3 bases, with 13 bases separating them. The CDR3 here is CASSLLASRKETQYF. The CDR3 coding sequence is TGTGCCAGCAGCTTACTTGCTAGCAGAAAAGAGACCCAGTACTTC.

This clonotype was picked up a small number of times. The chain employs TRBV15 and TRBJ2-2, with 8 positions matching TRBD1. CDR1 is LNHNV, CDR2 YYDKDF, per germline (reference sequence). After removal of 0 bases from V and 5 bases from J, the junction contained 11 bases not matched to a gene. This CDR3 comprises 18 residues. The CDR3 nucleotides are TGTGCCACCAGCAGAGATTTAATGAGACAGGGGTGGACCGGGGAGCTGTTTTTT. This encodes CATSRDLMRQGWTGELFF.

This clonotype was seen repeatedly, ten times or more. CDR3 protein: CASTQGVPYEQYF. The CDR3 DNA sequence: TGTGCCAGCACCCAGGGGGTTCCCTACGAGCAGTACTTC. V and J are TRBV28 and TRBJ2-7, with 7 bases that match TRBD1. Germline CDR1 MDHEN, CDR2 SYDVKM. Trimming at V came to 7 bases and at J to 2 bases, leaving 5 bases not matched to a gene. This CDR3 spans 13 amino acids.

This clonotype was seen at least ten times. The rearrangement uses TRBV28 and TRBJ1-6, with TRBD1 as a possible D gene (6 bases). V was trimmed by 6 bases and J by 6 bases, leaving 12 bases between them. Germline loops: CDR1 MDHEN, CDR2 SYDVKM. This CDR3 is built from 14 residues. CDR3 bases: TGTGCCAGCAGGAAACAGGGAGGTAATTCACCCCTCCACTTT. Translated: CASRKQGGNSPLHF.

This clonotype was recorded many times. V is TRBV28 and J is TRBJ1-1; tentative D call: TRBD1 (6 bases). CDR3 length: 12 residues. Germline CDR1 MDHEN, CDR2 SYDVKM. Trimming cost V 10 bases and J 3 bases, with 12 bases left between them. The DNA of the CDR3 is TGTGCCACCTTACAGGGTCACACTGAAGCTTTCTTT. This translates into CATLQGHTEAFF. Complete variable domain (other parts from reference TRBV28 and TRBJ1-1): DVKVTQSSRYLVKRTGEKVFLECVQDMDHENMFWYRQDPGLGLRLIYFSYDVKMKEKGDIPEGYSVSREKKERFSLILESASTNQTSMYLCATLQGHTEAFFGQGTRLTVV.

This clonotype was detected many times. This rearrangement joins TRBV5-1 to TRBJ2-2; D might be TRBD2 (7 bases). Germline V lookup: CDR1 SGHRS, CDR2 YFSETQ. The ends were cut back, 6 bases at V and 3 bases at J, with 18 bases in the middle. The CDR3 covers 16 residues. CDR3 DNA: TGCGCCAGCAAGAGGGGCGGGGGCGCGGACACCGGGGAGCTGTTTTTT. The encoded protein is CASKRGGGADTGELFF.

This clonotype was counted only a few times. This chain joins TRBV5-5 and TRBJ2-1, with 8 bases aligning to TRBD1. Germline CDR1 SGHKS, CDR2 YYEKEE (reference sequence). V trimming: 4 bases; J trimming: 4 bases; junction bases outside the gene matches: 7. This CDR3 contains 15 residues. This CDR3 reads CASSPGTGEYNEQFF. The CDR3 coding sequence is TGTGCCAGCAGCCCCGGGACAGGAGAATACAATGAGCAGTTCTTC.

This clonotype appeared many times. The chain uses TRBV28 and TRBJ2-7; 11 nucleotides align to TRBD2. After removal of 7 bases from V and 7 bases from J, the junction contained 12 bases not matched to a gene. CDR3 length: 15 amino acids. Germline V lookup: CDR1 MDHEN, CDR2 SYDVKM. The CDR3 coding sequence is TGTGCCAGCACCACCTTGGGACTAGCGGAGGATGAGCAGTACTTC. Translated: CASTTLGLAEDEQYF.

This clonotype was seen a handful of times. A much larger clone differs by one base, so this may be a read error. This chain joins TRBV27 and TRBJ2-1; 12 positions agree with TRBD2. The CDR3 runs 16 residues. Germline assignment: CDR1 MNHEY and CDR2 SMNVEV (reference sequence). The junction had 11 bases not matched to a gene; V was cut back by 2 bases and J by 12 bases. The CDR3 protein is CASSLEAGLAGFRQFF. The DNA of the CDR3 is TGTGCCAGCAGTTTAGAAGCGGGACTAGCGGGTTTTAGGCAGTTCTTC.

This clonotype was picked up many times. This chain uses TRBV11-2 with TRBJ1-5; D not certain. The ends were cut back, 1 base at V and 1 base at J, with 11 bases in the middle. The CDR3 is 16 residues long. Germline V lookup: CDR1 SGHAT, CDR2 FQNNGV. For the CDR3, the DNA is TGTGCCAGCAGCTTAGGGCTCAGAGTGAGCAATCAGCCCCAGCATTTT. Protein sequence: CASSLGLRVSNQPQHF.

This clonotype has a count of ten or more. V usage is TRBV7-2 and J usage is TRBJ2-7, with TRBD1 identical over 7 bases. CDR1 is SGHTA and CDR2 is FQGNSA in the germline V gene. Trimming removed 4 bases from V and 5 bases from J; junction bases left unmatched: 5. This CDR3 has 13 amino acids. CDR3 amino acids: CASSWTGFNEQYF. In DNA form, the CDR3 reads TGTGCCAGCAGCTGGACAGGTTTCAACGAGCAGTACTTC. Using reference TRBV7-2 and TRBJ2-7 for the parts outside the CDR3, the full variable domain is GAGVSQSPSNKVTEKGKDVELRCDPISGHTALYWYRQSLGQGLEFLIYFQGNSAPDKSGLPSDRFSAERTGGSVSTLTIQRTQQEDSAVYLCASSWTGFNEQYFGPGTRLTVT.

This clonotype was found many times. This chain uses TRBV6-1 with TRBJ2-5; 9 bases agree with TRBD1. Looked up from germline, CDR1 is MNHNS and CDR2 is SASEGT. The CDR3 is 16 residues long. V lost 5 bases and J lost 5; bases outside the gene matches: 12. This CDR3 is CASSNTPGQGHETQYF. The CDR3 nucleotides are TGTGCCAGCAGTAATACACCGGGACAGGGTCATGAGACCCAGTACTTC.